The 31 T cell receptor beta chains listed next were all sequenced from one sample in a study of T-cell reconstitution after alpha-beta-depleted transplantation in children. A TCRbeta library incorporating unique molecular identifiers was prepared. MiXCR, run by TCRdb on the PCR reads, gives a single entry per CDR3 protein. The table shows more than 400,000 distinct CDR3 sequences, with roughly 10% occurring only once. The sample in question was PBMCs, mostly from graft donor cells, obtained 180 days after TCRalphabeta/CD19-depleted stem cell transplant. The receptors here all came from a female patient aged 2-10 years who had a stem cell transplant for aplastic anemia, so the T cells may come from the graft donor.

This clonotype occurred a few times. V gene TRBV9 combines with J gene TRBJ1-2, with D perhaps matching TRBD1 (6 bases). CDR3 length: 13 residues. The V end was cut by 4 bases, the J end by 6 bases, with 13 bases between. Germline V CDR1 and CDR2: SGDLS, YYNGEE. CDR3 loop: CASSRGGLDGYTF. The CDR3 nucleotides are TGTGCCAGCAGCAGAGGGGGGCTAGATGGCTACACCTTC.

In its sample, this clonotype was seen a few times. The chain recombines TRBV12-3 or TRBV12-4 with TRBJ1-1; maybe TRBD1 (6 bases). The CDR3 is 14 amino acids. The V and J ends lost 5 bases and 4 bases respectively, with 14 bases between them. The CDR3 DNA follows: TGTGCCAGCAGTCCCAGGGGAAGGCTCACTGAAGCTTTCTTT. Protein: CASSPRGRLTEAFF.

The chain combines TRBV10-3 with TRBJ1-4, with no clear D. Trimming pared 2 bases from V and 0 bases from J, leaving 7 bases between. This CDR3 has 15 residues. CDR1 ENHRY and CDR2 SYGVKD come from the germline V gene. This chain's CDR3 is CAISEGTTTNEKLFF. The CDR3 DNA follows: TGTGCCATCAGTGAGGGAACAACAACTAATGAAAAACTGTTTTTT.

In its sample, this clonotype was seen a few times. The chain carries TRBV29-1 and TRBJ2-1; 9 positions agree with TRBD2. The J segment lost 0 bases and the V segment lost 5 bases, leaving 8 bases of the junction unmatched. This CDR3 spans 16 amino acids. The germline gives CDR1 SQVTM, CDR2 ANQGSEA. In DNA, the CDR3 is TGCAGCGTTCGGGGGATTAGCGGGAGCTCCTACAATGAGCAGTTCTTC. This sequence encodes CSVRGISGSSYNEQFF.

The chain has TRBV20-1 and TRBJ1-1; weak D call: TRBD1 (6 bases). CDR1 and CDR2 from the germline V gene are DFQATT and SNEGSKA (reference sequence). The CDR3 is 14 residues long. V lost 2 bases to trimming and J lost 8 bases, with 18 bases between them. The CDR3 bases are TGCAGTGCTAGATCCGAACAGGGTATGGCGGAAGCTTTCTTT. It is translated as CSARSEQGMAEAFF.

V gene TRBV25-1 combines with J gene TRBJ2-1, with 15 bases that match TRBD2. Trimming removed 2 bases from V and 3 bases from J; junction bases left unmatched: 5. The CDR3 contains 18 residues. Germline V gene sequence: CDR1 MGHDK, CDR2 SYGVNS. The CDR3 here is CASSEPGLAGGLYNEQFF. For the CDR3, the DNA is TGTGCCAGCAGTGAACCCGGACTAGCGGGAGGGCTCTACAATGAGCAGTTCTTC.

This clonotype was found a few times. The chain uses TRBV7-9 and TRBJ2-7, with TRBD2 matching 13 bases. Germline V gives CDR1 SEHNR, CDR2 FQNEAQ (reference sequence). This CDR3 is 16 amino acids long. Trimming at V came to 5 bases and at J to 0 bases, leaving 4 bases not matched to a gene. The CDR3 sequence is CASSPGTSGASYEQYV. The CDR3, as DNA: TGTGCCAGCAGCCCAGGGACTAGCGGGGCCTCCTACGAGCAGTACGTC.

This chain joins TRBV11-2 and TRBJ2-7, with 11 bases matching TRBD1. The CDR3 runs to 14 residues. V dropped 5 bases and J dropped 6; count of bases not matched to a gene: 6. Germline values: CDR1 SGHAT, CDR2 FQNNGV. The CDR3 reads CASSVRDRGGEQYV. The CDR3 bases are TGTGCCAGCAGCGTCCGGGACAGGGGGGGCGAGCAGTACGTC.

This clonotype was counted a few times. The gene calls are TRBV5-1 and TRBJ2-7; D is unclear. Germline V CDR1 and CDR2: SGHRS, YFSETQ. The CDR3 is 14 residues long. V was pared by 4 bases and J by 1 base, with 12 bases between. The CDR3 region is CASSPRSESYEQYF. In DNA, the CDR3 is TGCGCCAGCAGCCCACGAAGCGAGTCCTACGAGCAGTACTTC.

In this sample, this clonotype turned up many times. This sequence joins TRBV5-1 and TRBJ1-1; possibly TRBD1 for D (6 bases). The CDR3 is 12 amino acids. V was shortened by 9 bases and J by 3 bases, with 12 bases between the two germline ends. In germline, CDR1 is SGHRS, CDR2 YFSETQ. The chain's CDR3 is CAIGQKDTEAFF. DNA for the CDR3: TGCGCCATCGGACAGAAGGACACTGAAGCTTTCTTT.

This chain connects TRBV5-1 to TRBJ2-7, with D unclear. Germline loops: CDR1 SGHRS, CDR2 YFSETQ. Deletions cut 0 bases from V and 3 bases from J, with 10 bases between. This CDR3 region has 14 residues. CDR3 in DNA: TGCGCCAGCAGCTTGGAACTAACCATCTACGAGCAGTACTTC. Translated, it gives CASSLELTIYEQYF. Using reference TRBV5-1 and TRBJ2-7 for the parts outside the CDR3, the full variable domain is KAGVTQTPRYLIKTRGQQVTLSCSPISGHRSVSWYQQTPGQGLQFLFEYFSETQRNKGNFPGRFSGRQFSNSRSEMNVSTLELGDSALYLCASSLELTIYEQYFGPGTRLTVT.

The chain joins TRBV7-9 to TRBJ1-5; possible D gene TRBD1, 5 bases. Trimming took off 4 bases at V and 6 bases at J, with 10 bases between the two ends. CDR3 size: 13 residues. From germline, CDR1 is SEHNR and CDR2 FQNEAQ (reference sequence). The chain's CDR3 is CASSWGPAQPQHF. Here the CDR3 DNA reads TGTGCCAGCAGCTGGGGCCCCGCTCAGCCCCAGCATTTT.

This clonotype was found a few times. This chain joins TRBV18 and TRBJ1-1; D is uncertain. This CDR3 region has 15 residues. V lost 3 bases, J lost 1 base, and 12 bases lay in between. Germline CDR1 reads KGHSH; CDR2 reads LQKENI. CDR3 sequence (DNA): TGTGCCAGCTCACCGCTCCTACACTCGAACACTGAAGCTTTCTTT. This encodes CASSPLLHSNTEAFF.

The chain recombines TRBV11-3 with TRBJ2-1, with TRBD2 matching over 11 bases. Germline V gene sequence: CDR1 SGHNT, CDR2 YENEEA. The CDR3 is made up of 14 amino acids. V was pared by 5 bases and J by 10 bases, with 7 bases of the junction left unmatched. The CDR3 coding sequence is TGTGCCAGCAGCATAGCGGGGGGGTCAGGGGAGCAGTTCTTC. This translates into CASSIAGGSGEQFF.

This clonotype appeared many times. The J gene is TRBJ1-1, the V gene TRBV5-1; 8 bases agree with TRBD1. V shed 0 bases and J 7 bases; nucleotides not matched to a gene: 5. This CDR3 is built from 14 residues. Germline V gene lookup returns CDR1 SGHRS and CDR2 YFSETQ. In DNA, the CDR3 is TGCGCCAGCAGCTTGGGGACAGGGACCCATGAAGCTTTCTTT. It yields the protein CASSLGTGTHEAFF.

The rearrangement joins TRBV7-2 to TRBJ1-1; weak D call: TRBD1 (5 bases). V was clipped by 4 bases and J by 0 bases, with 9 bases between them. From germline, CDR1 is SGHTA and CDR2 FQGNSA. The CDR3 length is 14 residues. The CDR3 region is CASSSQVVNTEAFF. The CDR3 DNA reads as TGTGCCAGCAGCTCACAGGTGGTGAACACTGAAGCTTTCTTT.

The CDR3 nucleotides are TGTGCCAGCAGCCCTAGTCAGGGTAAAGCTTTCTTT. This gives the protein CASSPSQGKAFF. The V gene is TRBV7-9, the J gene TRBJ1-1; D possibly corresponds to TRBD1 (5 bases). The V gene's germline CDR1 is SEHNR and CDR2 FQNEAQ (reference sequence). This CDR3 is 12 amino acids long. Trimming left V 5 bases short and J 9 bases short, with 13 bases between.

The chain joins TRBV11-2 to TRBJ2-3; D may be TRBD2 (6 bases). V lost 4 bases to trimming and J lost 2 bases, with 25 bases between them. Germline CDR1 reads SGHAT; CDR2 reads FQNNGV. The CDR3 is 19 amino acids. The DNA for the CDR3 is TGTGCCAGCAGCTCCAAACATGGGAGGCAACCGTACCCCACAGATACGCAGTATTTT. Residues: CASSSKHGRQPYPTDTQYF.

As for this clonotype: With a much larger clone just one base away, this may be a read error. The V gene is TRBV7-2, the J gene TRBJ1-1; D is unclear. CDR1 is SGHTA and CDR2 is FQGNSA in the germline V gene. The CDR3 is made up of 16 amino acids. The chain's CDR3 is CASSLVPSGHNTDAFF. The DNA for the CDR3 is TGTGCCAGCAGCTTAGTCCCCTCCGGTCATAACACTGACGCTTTCTTT.

V and J are TRBV28 and TRBJ2-7; D not certain. The ends were cut back, 1 base at V and 0 bases at J, with 4 bases in the middle. Germline V gives CDR1 MDHEN, CDR2 SYDVKM. CDR3 length: 13 residues. In DNA form, the CDR3 reads TGTGCCAGCAGTTTATCCGTCTCCTACGAGCAGTACGTC. Translating it yields CASSLSVSYEQYV.

This clonotype was picked up many times. This sequence joins TRBV29-1 and TRBJ2-2; D unresolved. V was shortened by 1 base and J by 6 bases, with 9 bases between the two germline ends. CDR3 size: 13 residues. Germline V lookup: CDR1 SQVTM, CDR2 ANQGSEA. In nucleotides, the CDR3 is TGCAGCGTTGAAGTGGCCAGCTCCGGGGAGCTGTTTTTT. It specifies CSVEVASSGELFF.

This clonotype was seen only a few times. The rearrangement uses TRBV12-3 or TRBV12-4 and TRBJ2-4; 9 positions agree with TRBD2. The CDR3 is 12 residues long. The junction had 6 bases not matched to a gene; V was cut back by 10 bases and J by 8 bases. The CDR3 reads CANGAGGYIQYF. DNA for the CDR3: TGTGCCAACGGAGCGGGAGGATACATTCAGTACTTC.

V gene TRBV28 combines with J gene TRBJ2-1, with 14 positions matching TRBD2. J gave up 7 bases and V 3 bases, and 8 bases lay outside the gene matches. Germline loops: CDR1 MDHEN, CDR2 SYDVKM. The CDR3 extends over 17 amino acids. The chain's CDR3 is CASSFDPGTSGSNEQFF. The CDR3 nucleotides are TGTGCCAGCAGTTTCGACCCCGGGACTAGCGGGAGTAATGAGCAGTTCTTC. The full variable domain, rest sourced from reference TRBV28 and TRBJ2-1, is DVKVTQSSRYLVKRTGEKVFLECVQDMDHENMFWYRQDPGLGLRLIYFSYDVKMKEKGDIPEGYSVSREKKERFSLILESASTNQTSMYLCASSFDPGTSGSNEQFFGPGTRLTVL.

This chain connects TRBV7-2 to TRBJ2-7; D gene uncertain. Trimming cost V 2 bases and J 2 bases, with 10 bases left between them. The germline gives CDR1 SGHTA, CDR2 FQGNSA. CDR3 length: 14 amino acids. DNA for the CDR3: TGTGCCAGCAGCTTACGTGGGGTCCCCTACGAGCAGTACGTC. Encoded protein: CASSLRGVPYEQYV.

This clonotype was found a few times. The chain couples TRBV7-8 to TRBJ1-1; tentatively, D is TRBD1 (5 bases). This CDR3 is built from 17 residues. Trimming took 2 bases from V and 4 from J, leaving 20 bases between them. Germline CDR1 reads SGHVS; CDR2 reads FQNEAQ. CDR3 coding DNA: TGTGCCAGCAGCTTACTCAACCGTCGGGGGAGTGTCACTGAAGCTTTCTTT. Translation gives CASSLLNRRGSVTEAFF. Using reference TRBV7-8 and TRBJ1-1 for the parts outside the CDR3, the full variable domain is GAGVSQSPRYKVAKRGQDVALRCDPISGHVSLFWYQQALGQGPEFLTYFQNEAQLDKSGLPSDRFFAERPEGSVSTLKIQRTQQEDSAVYLCASSLLNRRGSVTEAFFGQGTRLTVV.

This clonotype was counted between two and nine times. V gene TRBV24-1 combines with J gene TRBJ2-2; 9 positions match TRBD1. The V gene's germline CDR1 is KGHDR and CDR2 SFDVKD. This CDR3 spans 14 amino acids. The V segment lost 7 bases and the J segment 4 bases; nucleotides outside the gene matches: 3. The CDR3 DNA is TGTGCCACCAGAGGACAGGGGATCACCGGGGAGCTGTTTTTT. This gives the protein CATRGQGITGELFF.

The chain employs TRBV20-1 and TRBJ1-5; D is undetermined. The length of the CDR3 is 13 residues. From germline, CDR1 is DFQATT and CDR2 SNEGSKA (reference sequence). V lost 5 bases and J lost 7, with 15 bases in between. The CDR3 is CSAGAANGQPQHF. CDR3 coding DNA: TGCAGTGCTGGAGCGGCTAATGGCCAGCCCCAGCATTTT.

As to this clonotype: This could be a read error, since a much larger clone is one nucleotide away. The J gene is TRBJ1-1, the V gene TRBV12-3 or TRBV12-4; the D is unclear. The CDR3 length is 13 residues. The CDR3 spells CASSKTPNTEALF. In DNA, the CDR3 is TGTGCCAGCAGTAAGACCCCGAACACTGAAGCTTTGTTT.

The chain is built from TRBV3-1 and TRBJ1-1, with 8 nucleotides matching TRBD1. CDR1 and CDR2 (germline): LGHDT, YNNKEL (reference sequence). This CDR3 has 13 residues. V shed 5 bases, J shed 7 bases, and the junction held 6 bases outside the gene matches. In DNA, the CDR3 is TGTGCCAGCAGCAGGACAGGGTTGGTTGAAGCTTTCTTT. Protein sequence: CASSRTGLVEAFF.

DNA for the CDR3: TGTGCCAGCAGGAGGGAACAGGGTACCTACGAGCAGTACGTC. Translation gives CASRREQGTYEQYV. The chain employs TRBV6-1 and TRBJ2-7; maybe TRBD1 (6 bases). Trimming stripped 6 bases from V and 2 bases from J, with 14 bases between. The CDR3 consists of 14 residues. Germline CDR1 MNHNS, CDR2 SASEGT.

Only a few counts were recorded for this clonotype. This sequence joins TRBV4-3 and TRBJ1-1; weak D call: TRBD1 (5 bases). Between the trimmed V and J ends, which lost 3 bases and 11 bases, there was a span of 10 bases. Germline lookup yields CDR1 LGHNA and CDR2 YSLEER. CDR3 size: 11 residues. In DNA form, the CDR3 reads TGCGCCAGCAGCCAGGGAGGGGAGGCTTTCTTT. It translates to CASSQGGEAFF.